This entry lists 21 T cell receptor beta chains sequenced from one sample in a study of cytotoxic CD8 clonotypes in ibrutinib-treated CLL (dated by TCRdb to the early 2020s). Library preparation employed the immunoSEQ multiplex PCR assay. TCRdb carries this immuneACCESS record with in-frame sequences only. Its versions omit some clonotypes, under half of them owing to an unresolved V gene in the studies checked, with the rest unexplained. This sample has some 200,000 clones in its table, and about two thirds of those were observed once. Roughly 12% of the sample is held by the ten biggest clonotypes. The time point label here, explained by the study, means: around 25 months on ibrutinib. The material was PBMCs, obtained after 24 months of ibrutinib treatment. These receptors were collected from a human donor with chronic lymphocytic leukemia.

The chain's CDR3 is CASSVGPSGTREQFF. CDR3 in DNA: TGTGCCAGCAGCGTAGGTCCTAGCGGGACTCGGGAGCAGTTCTTC. The rearrangement links TRBV9 to TRBJ2-1, with 9 bases fitting TRBD2. The CDR3 is made up of 15 amino acids. Per germline, CDR1 SGDLS and CDR2 YYNGEE. The J segment lost 10 bases and the V segment lost 0 bases, leaving 8 bases of the junction unmatched. Full variable domain (missing parts from reference TRBV9 and TRBJ2-1): DSGVTQTPKHLITATGQRVTLRCSPRSGDLSVYWYQQSLDQGLQFLIQYYNGEERAKGNILERFSAQQFPDLHSELNLSSLELGDSALYFCASSVGPSGTREQFFGPGTRLTVL.

The chain uses TRBV11-2 and TRBJ1-1; D is undetermined. This CDR3 has 14 amino acids. Germline V CDR1 and CDR2: SGHAT, FQNNGV. The ends were cut back, 5 bases at V and 4 bases at J, with 14 bases in the middle. CDR3 DNA: TGTGCCAGCAGCGATCGGACTTTTTCCACTGAAGCTTTCTTT. Amino acid sequence: CASSDRTFSTEAFF.

This sequence joins TRBV5-1 and TRBJ2-7, with D perhaps TRBD1 or TRBD2 (5 bases each). V dropped 5 bases and J dropped 3 bases, with 21 bases sitting between them. The CDR3 is 16 residues long. Germline V CDR1 and CDR2: SGHRS, YFSETQ. The CDR3 loop reads CASRQIPGTQGYEQYF. DNA for the CDR3: TGCGCCAGCAGACAGATCCCGGGAACCCAGGGCTACGAGCAGTACTTC.

The V and J genes are TRBV23-1 and TRBJ1-2; D may be TRBD1 (5 bases). TRBV23-1 is annotated as an ORF whose role is uncertain. The CDR3 is made up of 16 amino acids. V dropped 6 bases and J dropped 8 bases, with 25 bases sitting between them. The chain's CDR3 is CASSRARDLPPGGYTF. As DNA, the CDR3 is TGCGCCAGCAGCCGAGCCCGGGACTTACCTCCGGGGGGCTACACCTTC.

The rearrangement links TRBV15 to TRBJ1-2; TRBD1 matches at 7 bases. V was clipped by 4 bases and J by 2 bases; unmatched bases: 7. The CDR3 sequence is 15 residues long. Germline-derived CDR1 and CDR2 are LNHNV and YYDKDF (reference sequence). The CDR3 bases are TGTGCCACCAGCATCACGGGACAGAGCAACTATGGCTACACCTTC. This gives the protein CATSITGQSNYGYTF.

This clone turned up a few times. The chain carries TRBV7-6 and TRBJ1-2, with 8 positions matching TRBD1. Unmatched junction bases numbered 4, after V lost 1 base and J lost 6 bases. The CDR3 is 14 residues long. Germline CDR1 is SGHVS and CDR2 is FNYEAQ. CDR3 DNA sequence: TGTGCCAGCAGCTTAGGAGTACAGGGGGATGGCTACACCTTC. Its protein is CASSLGVQGDGYTF.

In this sample, this clone turned up once. The chain uses TRBV7-2 and TRBJ1-5, with D possibly TRBD1 on 5 matching bases. Germline lookup yields CDR1 SGHTA and CDR2 FQGNSA. The CDR3 contains 14 residues. V gave up 1 base and J gave up 9 bases, with 13 bases separating them. CDR3 sequence (DNA): TGTGCCAGCAGCTTAGAAGGGGCCGGTTGGCCCCAGCATTTT. Translated, it gives CASSLEGAGWPQHF.

This chain connects TRBV6-1 to TRBJ2-7; 12 positions match TRBD2. Germline CDR1 and CDR2: MNHNS and SASEGT. V was clipped by 3 bases and J by 7 bases; unmatched bases: 4. CDR3 size: 14 residues. The CDR3, as DNA: TGTGCCAGCAGTGACCTAGCGGGAGGGCGTGAGCAGTACTTC. Translation: CASSDLAGGREQYF.

This clone was seen only a few times. This sequence joins TRBV19 and TRBJ1-2, with D hard to call. V lost 4 bases, J lost 5 bases, and 14 bases lay in between. Looked up from germline, CDR1 is LNHDA and CDR2 is SQIVND (reference sequence). The CDR3 runs 14 residues. The CDR3 nucleotides are TGTGCCAGTAGTAGGACTATCCCGGTTTATGGCTACACCTTC. This gives the protein CASSRTIPVYGYTF.

Only a few counts were recorded for this clone. The chain links TRBV7-3 to TRBJ2-7, with D uncertain. The CDR3 is made up of 14 amino acids. Per germline, CDR1 SGHTA and CDR2 FQGTGA. V shed 2 bases and J shed 2 bases, with 10 bases lying between them. The CDR3 loop reads CASSLYQHPYEQYF. In DNA, the CDR3 is TGTGCCAGCAGCTTATATCAACACCCCTACGAGCAGTACTTC. Drawing the rest from reference TRBV7-3 and TRBJ2-7, the complete variable domain is GAGVSQTPSNKVTEKGKYVELRCDPISGHTALYWYRQSLGQGPEFLIYFQGTGAADDSGLPNDRFFAVRPEGSVSTLKIQRTERGDSAVYLCASSLYQHPYEQYFGPGTRLTVT.

The CDR3 DNA reads as TGTGCCAGCTCACCGAGAGGGGGATCCTACGAGCAGTACTTC. Protein sequence: CASSPRGGSYEQYF. The J gene is TRBJ2-7, the V gene TRBV18; maybe TRBD1 (6 bases). Trimming cost V 3 bases and J 1 base, with 10 bases left between them. Germline V gene lookup returns CDR1 KGHSH and CDR2 LQKENI. CDR3 length: 14 residues. The full variable domain, rest sourced from reference TRBV18 and TRBJ2-7, is NAGVMQNPRHLVRRRGQEARLRCSPMKGHSHVYWYRQLPEEGLKFMVYLQKENIIDESGMPKERFSAEFPKEGPSILRIQQVVRGDSAAYFCASSPRGGSYEQYFGPGTRLTVT.

The rearrangement links TRBV5-6 to TRBJ1-5, with D tentatively TRBD1 (5 bases). This CDR3 contains 13 residues. In germline, CDR1 is SGHDT, CDR2 YYEEEE. V gave up 5 bases and J gave up 3 bases, with 9 bases separating them. The CDR3 reads CASSQGYNQPQHF. The CDR3 DNA reads TGTGCCAGCAGTCAGGGATACAATCAGCCCCAGCATTTT. The whole variable domain, remainder taken from reference TRBV5-6 and TRBJ1-5, is DAGVTQSPTHLIKTRGQQVTLRCSPKSGHDTVSWYQQALGQGPQFIFQYYEEEERQRGNFPDRFSGHQFPNYSSELNVNALLLGDSALYLCASSQGYNQPQHFGDGTRLSIL.

The rearrangement uses TRBV30 and TRBJ2-7; tentatively, D is TRBD1 or TRBD2 (5 bases each). Trimming shortened V by 2 bases and J by 1 base, and 15 bases separated the two germline ends. Germline loops: CDR1 GTSNPN, CDR2 SVGIG (reference sequence). The CDR3 contains 15 residues. In nucleotides, the CDR3 is TGTGCCTGGAGTCGAGAAATGGGGGTGTCCTACGAGCAGTACTTC. This encodes CAWSREMGVSYEQYF.

The table lists this clone with a few counts. The chain links TRBV7-9 to TRBJ2-3; D perhaps matches TRBD1 (6 bases). Germline CDR1 SEHNR, CDR2 FQNEAQ (reference sequence). This CDR3 has 15 amino acids. V was shortened by 3 bases and J by 5 bases, with 15 bases between the two germline ends. The CDR3 spells CASSFSGVGGDTQYF. Written as DNA, the CDR3 is TGTGCCAGCAGCTTCTCAGGGGTAGGGGGAGATACGCAGTATTTT.

V and J are TRBV2 and TRBJ2-7, with unresolved D. The V and J ends lost 2 bases and 5 bases respectively, with 13 bases between them. The V gene's germline CDR1 is SNHLY and CDR2 FYNNEI. The CDR3 runs 14 residues. The CDR3 protein is CASSELRAWNEQYF. CDR3 DNA sequence: TGTGCCAGCAGTGAACTTCGCGCTTGGAACGAGCAGTACTTC.

This sequence joins TRBV5-6 and TRBJ2-3; D is unclear. Germline values: CDR1 SGHDT, CDR2 YYEEEE. The CDR3 sequence is 17 residues long. V lost 1 base and J lost 0, with 15 bases in between. The CDR3 loop reads CASSLLAGDFSTDTQYF. The CDR3 DNA is TGTGCCAGCAGCTTGTTGGCAGGAGATTTTAGCACAGATACGCAGTATTTT. Looking up the rest from reference TRBV5-6 and TRBJ2-3 gives the full variable domain: DAGVTQSPTHLIKTRGQQVTLRCSPKSGHDTVSWYQQALGQGPQFIFQYYEEEERQRGNFPDRFSGHQFPNYSSELNVNALLLGDSALYLCASSLLAGDFSTDTQYFGPGTRLTVL.

CDR3 amino acids: CSDSSPLAGYGGTQYF. The CDR3, as DNA: TGCAGCGACTCCTCCCCCCTAGCGGGGTATGGTGGTACGCAGTATTTT. The chain recombines TRBV29-1 with TRBJ2-3; 9 nucleotides agree with TRBD2. CDR1 and CDR2 from the germline V gene are SQVTM and ANQGSEA. This CDR3 contains 16 residues. The V segment lost 7 bases and the J segment 8 bases; nucleotides outside the gene matches: 19.

J is TRBJ2-1 and V is TRBV11-3; 7 bases agree with TRBD1. The germline V gene has CDR1 SGHNT and CDR2 YENEEA. The V gene end was trimmed by 0 bases and the J gene end by 11 bases; junction bases not matched to a gene: 4. The CDR3 length is 13 residues. The CDR3 sequence: CASSLDPDRKQFF. CDR3 nucleotides: TGTGCCAGCAGCTTAGATCCGGACAGGAAGCAGTTCTTC.

The genes are TRBV28 and TRBJ2-7, with a possible D match to TRBD2 (6 bases). Germline CDR1 MDHEN, CDR2 SYDVKM. V lost 3 bases, J lost 2 bases, and 11 bases lay in between. This CDR3 region has 14 residues. The CDR3, as DNA: TGTGCCAGCAGTTTGGGGGGAGCCGCCTACGAGCAGTACTTC. Encoded protein: CASSLGGAAYEQYF. Looking up the rest from reference TRBV28 and TRBJ2-7 gives the full variable domain: DVKVTQSSRYLVKRTGEKVFLECVQDMDHENMFWYRQDPGLGLRLIYFSYDVKMKEKGDIPEGYSVSREKKERFSLILESASTNQTSMYLCASSLGGAAYEQYFGPGTRLTVT.

This sequence joins TRBV27 and TRBJ1-5; D not resolved. CDR3 length: 13 residues. In germline, CDR1 is MNHEY, CDR2 SMNVEV (reference sequence). V lost 7 bases, J lost 6 bases, and 13 bases lay in between. CDR3 amino acids: CASTLLAGQPQHF. The CDR3 bases are TGTGCCAGCACCCTCCTAGCCGGTCAGCCCCAGCATTTT.

V usage is TRBV2 and J usage is TRBJ2-1, with TRBD2 matching over 14 bases. The trim removed 6 bases at V and 5 bases at J, leaving 3 bases unmatched. The CDR3 totals 15 residues. Germline assignment: CDR1 SNHLY and CDR2 FYNNEI. CDR3 protein: CASRGLAGENNEQFF. The CDR3 nucleotides are TGTGCCAGCAGGGGACTAGCGGGAGAAAACAATGAGCAGTTCTTC.